One and the same sample provided the 9 T cell receptor beta chains below, sequenced in a study of cytomegalovirus exposure and HLA in healthy donors. Amplification used 60 Vbeta primers and 13 Jbeta primers. TCRdb keeps only in-frame clones here, not all; method: immunoSEQ multiplex PCR. The sample lists fewer than 350,000 clones; roughly 89% were seen once. Sequenced: PBMCs. These receptors all come from a woman aged 18-29 years in good health and CMV-seronegative.

The chain has TRBV7-6 and TRBJ2-1, with unresolved D. Germline CDR1 reads SGHVS; CDR2 reads FNYEAQ. Trimming removed 4 bases at V and 10 bases at J, with 23 bases between. The CDR3 is made up of 16 amino acids. The DNA of the CDR3 is TGTGCCAGCAGCTCCGCCGCGTCATTCCAAAGTGTCGAGCAGTTCTTC. As protein: CASSSAASFQSVEQFF.

The rearrangement joins TRBV6-6 to TRBJ1-4; D remains unclear. This CDR3 is 14 amino acids long. Trimming left V 6 bases short and J 7 bases short, with 15 bases between. From germline, CDR1 is MNHNY and CDR2 SVGAGI (reference sequence). As DNA, the CDR3 is TGTGCCAGCAGCGATAGAGTATCGGGTGAAAAACTGTTTTTT. This translates into CASSDRVSGEKLFF.

This chain connects TRBV23-1 to TRBJ2-7; 8 nucleotides align to TRBD1. TRBV23-1 is labeled an ORF, and its function is uncertain. The CDR3 contains 14 residues. V shed 8 bases, J shed 2 bases, and the junction held 8 bases outside the gene matches. This chain's CDR3 is CASSRTGTTYEQYF. CDR3 in DNA: TGCGCCAGCTCACGGACAGGGACGACCTACGAGCAGTACTTC.

V and J are TRBV5-6 and TRBJ2-3; TRBD2 aligns across 8 bases. With 4 bases clipped from V and 7 bases from J, the junction kept 14 bases outside the gene matches. The germline gives CDR1 SGHDT, CDR2 YYEEEE. CDR3 length equals 16 residues. CDR3 nucleotides: TGTGCCAGCAGCGGGACACTAGCGGCCCAAGTTCATACGCAGTATTTT. This sequence encodes CASSGTLAAQVHTQYF. The entire variable domain, with the rest obtained from reference TRBV5-6 and TRBJ2-3, is as follows: DAGVTQSPTHLIKTRGQQVTLRCSPKSGHDTVSWYQQALGQGPQFIFQYYEEEERQRGNFPDRFSGHQFPNYSSELNVNALLLGDSALYLCASSGTLAAQVHTQYFGPGTRLTVL.

The rearrangement uses TRBV7-2 and TRBJ2-7; 9 nucleotides line up with TRBD1. This CDR3 spans 15 amino acids. Trimming removed 0 bases from V and 4 bases from J; junction bases left unmatched: 4. Germline loops: CDR1 SGHTA, CDR2 FQGNSA. The chain's CDR3 is CASSLAGTGRYEQYF. DNA for the CDR3: TGTGCCAGCAGCTTAGCAGGGACAGGGAGGTACGAGCAGTACTTC.

The chain carries TRBV10-2 and TRBJ2-1, with D possibly TRBD2 on 7 matching bases. Trimming took off 3 bases at V and 13 bases at J, with 16 bases between the two ends. CDR1 and CDR2 (germline): WSHSY, SAAADI. The CDR3 runs to 13 residues. CDR3 sequence (DNA): TGCGCCAGCAGTGAAGGTGGGGGGGGCCCCCAGTTCTTC. Amino acid sequence: CASSEGGGGPQFF.

The chain employs TRBV6-5 and TRBJ1-1; 11 nucleotides agree with TRBD1. Per germline, CDR1 MNHEY and CDR2 SVGAGI. V lost 5 bases to trimming and J lost 4 bases; unmatched junction nucleotides: 6. The CDR3 extends over 15 amino acids. CDR3 residues: CASSRTGGAGTEAFF. The CDR3, as DNA: TGTGCCAGCAGTCGGACAGGGGGCGCGGGCACTGAAGCTTTCTTT.

The rearrangement links TRBV30 to TRBJ2-3; a weak D match, TRBD1 (5 bases). The germline V gene encodes CDR1 GTSNPN and CDR2 SVGIG (reference sequence). The CDR3 loop spans 16 amino acids. Trimming pared 2 bases from V and 1 base from J, leaving 16 bases between. CDR3 amino acids: CAWSHPQGGGTDTQYF. The CDR3 DNA sequence: TGTGCCTGGAGTCACCCCCAGGGCGGCGGCACAGATACGCAGTATTTT.

The rearrangement links TRBV5-1 to TRBJ1-1, with 7 nucleotides matching TRBD1. The germline gives CDR1 SGHRS, CDR2 YFSETQ. The CDR3 totals 13 residues. V dropped 2 bases and J dropped 4; count of bases not matched to a gene: 2. In DNA, the CDR3 is TGCGCCAGCAGCTTACAGGGGCCCACTGAAGCTTTCTTT. Amino acid sequence: CASSLQGPTEAFF. Based on the CDR3 plus reference TRBV5-1 and TRBJ1-1, the full variable domain is KAGVTQTPRYLIKTRGQQVTLSCSPISGHRSVSWYQQTPGQGLQFLFEYFSETQRNKGNFPGRFSGRQFSNSRSEMNVSTLELGDSALYLCASSLQGPTEAFFGQGTRLTVV.